Reported below is one T cell receptor beta chain. What it binds is unknown. The data were taken from a study of T cell repertoires in cytomegalovirus infection. Study-level background: Well-studied HLA-B-restricted epitopes and recently identified HLA-C-restricted epitopes of CMV were both used in the study. Public TCR beta signatures were indicative of both CMV infection and a matching HLA type.

TCRdb passed the reads through MiXCR, listing each CDR3 protein once. The repertoire holds 680,000 or so distinct CDR3 sequences, with roughly a third as singletons. Study outcomes and limitations: In two of eight donors, the top clonotype was HLA-C-restricted CMV-specific.

Trimming pared 4 bases from V and 4 bases from J, leaving 18 bases between. The CDR3 sequence is 16 residues long. Germline V gene lookup returns CDR1 SGHNT and CDR2 YYREEE (reference sequence). This sequence was found in a human donor in good health (CMV status not recorded). Some clones in this sample may be carry-over from other donors' samples. The material sequenced was cultured PBMCs, taken from culture after CMV antigen stimulation. This chain uses TRBV5-4 with TRBJ2-1, with D possibly being TRBD2 (8 bases). The CDR3 region is CASSPGGSGSYNEQFF. The CDR3 nucleotides are TGTGCCAGCAGCCCAGGGGGGAGCGGGAGTTACAATGAGCAGTTCTTC.